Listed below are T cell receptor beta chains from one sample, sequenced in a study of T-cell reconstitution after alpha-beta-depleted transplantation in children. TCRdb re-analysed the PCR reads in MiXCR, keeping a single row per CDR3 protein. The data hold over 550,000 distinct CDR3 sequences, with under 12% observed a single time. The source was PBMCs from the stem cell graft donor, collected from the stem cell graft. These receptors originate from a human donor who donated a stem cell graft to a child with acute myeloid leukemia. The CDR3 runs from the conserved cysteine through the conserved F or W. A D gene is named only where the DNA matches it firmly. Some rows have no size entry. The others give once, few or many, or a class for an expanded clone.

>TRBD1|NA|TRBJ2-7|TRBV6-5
CASSYDRGYATYEQYF
TGTGCCAGCAGTTACGACAGGGGATATGCTACCTACGAGCAGTACTTC
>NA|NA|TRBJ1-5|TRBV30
CAWNEGPGSNQPQHF
TGTGCCTGGAATGAGGGGCCAGGGAGCAATCAGCCCCAGCATTTT
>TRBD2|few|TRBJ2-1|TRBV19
CASSLWGTSSNEQFF
TGTGCCAGTAGTCTGTGGGGGACTAGTTCGAATGAGCAGTTCTTC
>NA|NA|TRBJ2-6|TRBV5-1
CASSFEGGSGANVLTF
TGCGCCAGCAGTTTTGAGGGCGGCTCTGGGGCCAACGTCCTGACTTTC
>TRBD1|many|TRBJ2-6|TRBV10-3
CAISGTGQGSSGANVLTF
TGTGCCATCAGTGGGACGGGACAGGGGAGCTCTGGGGCCAACGTCCTGACTTTC
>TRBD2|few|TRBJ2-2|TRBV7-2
CASSLALQRDIGELFF
TGTGCCAGCAGCTTAGCGCTCCAGCGGGATATCGGGGAGCTGTTTTTT
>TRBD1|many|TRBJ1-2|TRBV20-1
CSAGDRGRDYGYTF
TGCAGTGCCGGGGACAGGGGGCGAGACTATGGCTACACCTTC
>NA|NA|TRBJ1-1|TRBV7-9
CASSLGRFF
TGTGCCAGCAGCCTAGGCCGCTTCTTT
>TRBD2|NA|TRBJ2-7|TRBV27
CASSLGAGATYEQYF
TGTGCCAGCAGTTTGGGAGCGGGAGCAACCTACGAGCAGTACTTC
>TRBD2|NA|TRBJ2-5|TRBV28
CASSSGGLAGGQETQYF
TGTGCCAGCAGTTCCGGGGGACTAGCGGGAGGCCAAGAGACCCAGTACTTC
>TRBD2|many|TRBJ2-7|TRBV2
CASSVLAGTSEQYF
TGTGCCAGCAGTGTCCTAGCGGGAACGAGCGAGCAGTACTTC